This T cell receptor beta chain was found in a study of T cells in Graves' hyperthyroidism and ophthalmopathy. General observations from the study: Ophthalmopathy was predicted by the model a median of roughly 6.6 months ahead of onset. Peripheral blood also featured most of the thyroid clonotypes expanded above 0.001.

Germline V lookup: CDR1 SGHTA, CDR2 FQGNSA. The CDR3 loop spans 12 amino acids. Between the trimmed V and J ends, which lost 4 bases and 4 bases, there was a span of 7 bases. A remark on this clonotype: Its antigen is undetermined.

What was amplified from RNA transcripts were TCR beta CDR3 regions. HTBI primers were the set used in a first-round RT-PCR of the TCR CDR3. TCRdb re-called the multiplex PCR reads with MiXCR, one entry per CDR3 protein. This table holds approximately 490,000 distinct CDR3 sequences, around a fifth found once. Input material: blood. The V and J genes are TRBV7-2 and TRBJ2-5; D gene ambiguous. This receptor was taken from an older woman with Graves' ophthalmopathy. This CDR3 is CASSSKRETQYF. Here the CDR3 DNA reads TGTGCCAGCAGCTCCAAGAGAGAGACCCAGTACTTC.